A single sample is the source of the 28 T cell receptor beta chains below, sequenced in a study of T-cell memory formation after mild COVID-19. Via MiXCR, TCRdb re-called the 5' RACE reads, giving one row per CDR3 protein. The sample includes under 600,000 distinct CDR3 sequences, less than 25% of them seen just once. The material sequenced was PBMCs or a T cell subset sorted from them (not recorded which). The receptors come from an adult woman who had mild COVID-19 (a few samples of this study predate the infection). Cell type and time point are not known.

In DNA, the CDR3 is TGCAGCGTTGAAGATCTTAACTCCGAGCAGTTCTTC. It translates to CSVEDLNSEQFF. The chain links TRBV29-1 to TRBJ2-1; no clear D. Germline CDR1 is SQVTM and CDR2 is ANQGSEA. CDR3 size: 12 residues. V gave up 0 bases and J gave up 10 bases, with 10 bases separating them.

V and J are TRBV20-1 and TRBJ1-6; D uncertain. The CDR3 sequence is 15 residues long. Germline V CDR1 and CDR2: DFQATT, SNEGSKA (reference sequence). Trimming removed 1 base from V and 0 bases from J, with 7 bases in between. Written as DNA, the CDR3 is TGCAGTGCTAGAGTTGCAGGCTCCTATAATTCACCCCTCCACTTT. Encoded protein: CSARVAGSYNSPLHF.

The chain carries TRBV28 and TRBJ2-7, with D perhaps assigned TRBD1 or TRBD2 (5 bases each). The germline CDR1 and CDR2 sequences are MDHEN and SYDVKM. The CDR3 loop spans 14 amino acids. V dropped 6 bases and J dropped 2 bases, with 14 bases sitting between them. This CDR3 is CASRSGTFTYEQYF. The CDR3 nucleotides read TGTGCCAGCAGATCCGGGACGTTCACCTACGAGCAGTACTTC.

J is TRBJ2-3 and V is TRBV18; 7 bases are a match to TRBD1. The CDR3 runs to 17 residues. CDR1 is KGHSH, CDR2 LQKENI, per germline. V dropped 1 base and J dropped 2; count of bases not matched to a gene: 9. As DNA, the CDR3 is TGTGCCAGCTCACCACGGTTGGGACAGCTTTTCACAGATACGCAGTATTTT. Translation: CASSPRLGQLFTDTQYF.

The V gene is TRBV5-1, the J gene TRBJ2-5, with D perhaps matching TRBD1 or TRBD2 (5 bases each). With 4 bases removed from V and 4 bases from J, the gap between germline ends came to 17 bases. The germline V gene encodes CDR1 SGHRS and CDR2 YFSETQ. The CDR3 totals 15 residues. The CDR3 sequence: CASSVRDPRGETQYF. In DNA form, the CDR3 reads TGCGCCAGCAGCGTCCGGGACCCCCGAGGAGAGACCCAGTACTTC.

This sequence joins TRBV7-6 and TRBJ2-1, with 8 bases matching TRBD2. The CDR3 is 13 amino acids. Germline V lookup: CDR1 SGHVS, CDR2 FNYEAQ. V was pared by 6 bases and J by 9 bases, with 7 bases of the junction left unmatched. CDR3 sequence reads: CASRSGSTGEQFF. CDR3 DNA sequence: TGTGCCAGCAGGAGCGGGAGCACGGGTGAGCAGTTCTTC.

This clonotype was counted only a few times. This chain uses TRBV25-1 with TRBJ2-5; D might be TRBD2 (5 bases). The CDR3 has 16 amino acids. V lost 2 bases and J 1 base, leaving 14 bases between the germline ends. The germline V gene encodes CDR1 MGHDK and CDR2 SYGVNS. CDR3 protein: CASSEGSFLSQETQYF. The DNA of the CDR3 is TGTGCCAGCAGTGAAGGGAGCTTTCTCAGCCAAGAGACCCAGTACTTC.

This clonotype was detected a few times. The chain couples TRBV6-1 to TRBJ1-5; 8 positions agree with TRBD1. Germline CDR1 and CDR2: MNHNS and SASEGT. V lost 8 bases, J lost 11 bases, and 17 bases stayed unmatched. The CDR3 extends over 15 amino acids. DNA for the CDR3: TGTGCCAGCTCCGATCCGGGACAGGTGGCTAGGGCCCAGCATTTT. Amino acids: CASSDPGQVARAQHF.

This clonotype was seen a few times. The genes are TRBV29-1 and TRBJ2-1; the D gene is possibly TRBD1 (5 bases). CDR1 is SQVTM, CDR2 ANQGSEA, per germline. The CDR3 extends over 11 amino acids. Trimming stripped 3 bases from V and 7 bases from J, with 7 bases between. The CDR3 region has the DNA TGCAGCGTTGATGCAGGGAATGAGCAGTTCTTC. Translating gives CSVDAGNEQFF.

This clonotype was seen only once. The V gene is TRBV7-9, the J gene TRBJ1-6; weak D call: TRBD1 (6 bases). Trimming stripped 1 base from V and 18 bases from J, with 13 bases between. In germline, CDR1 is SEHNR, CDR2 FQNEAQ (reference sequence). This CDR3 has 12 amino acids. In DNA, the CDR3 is TGTGCCAGCAGCTTAGGAAGGACAGCCGCCCACTTT. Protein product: CASSLGRTAAHF.

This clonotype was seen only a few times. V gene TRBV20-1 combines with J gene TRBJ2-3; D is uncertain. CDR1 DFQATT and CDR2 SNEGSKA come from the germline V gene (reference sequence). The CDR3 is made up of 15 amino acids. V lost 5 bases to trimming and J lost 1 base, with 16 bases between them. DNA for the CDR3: TGCAGTGCTGTAGTGGCCACCCAGCGCACAGATACGCAGTATTTT. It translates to CSAVVATQRTDTQYF.

The CDR3 protein is CASSPQREAPPLHF. The CDR3 DNA reads as TGTGCCAGCAGCCCGCAGAGGGAGGCCCCACCCCTCCACTTT. V gene TRBV5-6 combines with J gene TRBJ1-6, with no clear D. Germline CDR1 and CDR2: SGHDT and YYEEEE. Deletions cut 4 bases from V and 11 bases from J, with 16 bases between. The CDR3 is made up of 14 amino acids. Combining the CDR3 with reference TRBV5-6 and TRBJ1-6 gives the whole variable domain DAGVTQSPTHLIKTRGQQVTLRCSPKSGHDTVSWYQQALGQGPQFIFQYYEEEERQRGNFPDRFSGHQFPNYSSELNVNALLLGDSALYLCASSPQREAPPLHFGNGTRLTVT.

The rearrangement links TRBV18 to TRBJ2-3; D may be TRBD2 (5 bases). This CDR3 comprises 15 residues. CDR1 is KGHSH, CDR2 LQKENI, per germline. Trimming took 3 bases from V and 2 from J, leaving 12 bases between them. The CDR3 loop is CASSPEGFFTDTQYF. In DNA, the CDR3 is TGTGCCAGCTCACCTGAGGGATTTTTCACAGATACGCAGTATTTT.

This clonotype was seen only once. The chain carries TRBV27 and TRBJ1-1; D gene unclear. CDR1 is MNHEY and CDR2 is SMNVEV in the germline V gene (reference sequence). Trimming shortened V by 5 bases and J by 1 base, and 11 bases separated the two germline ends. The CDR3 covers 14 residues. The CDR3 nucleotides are TGTGCCAGCAGTCCTGGTTGGGGGAACACTGAAGCTTTCTTT. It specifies CASSPGWGNTEAFF.

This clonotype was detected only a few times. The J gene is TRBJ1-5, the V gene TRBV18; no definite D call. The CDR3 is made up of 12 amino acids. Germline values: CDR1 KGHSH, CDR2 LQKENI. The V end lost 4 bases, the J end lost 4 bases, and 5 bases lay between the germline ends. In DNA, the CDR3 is TGTGCCAGCTCACGACCAAATCAGCCCCAGCATTTT. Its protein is CASSRPNQPQHF.

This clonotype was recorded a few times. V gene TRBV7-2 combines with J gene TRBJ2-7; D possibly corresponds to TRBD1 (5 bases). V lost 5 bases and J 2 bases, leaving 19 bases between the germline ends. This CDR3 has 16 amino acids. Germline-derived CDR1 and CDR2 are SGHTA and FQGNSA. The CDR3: CASSLGSVGAPYEQYF. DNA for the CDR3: TGTGCCAGCAGCCTCGGCTCGGTAGGGGCCCCCTACGAGCAGTACTTC. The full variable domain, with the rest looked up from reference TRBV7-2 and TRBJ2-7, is GAGVSQSPSNKVTEKGKDVELRCDPISGHTALYWYRQSLGQGLEFLIYFQGNSAPDKSGLPSDRFSAERTGGSVSTLTIQRTQQEDSAVYLCASSLGSVGAPYEQYFGPGTRLTVT.

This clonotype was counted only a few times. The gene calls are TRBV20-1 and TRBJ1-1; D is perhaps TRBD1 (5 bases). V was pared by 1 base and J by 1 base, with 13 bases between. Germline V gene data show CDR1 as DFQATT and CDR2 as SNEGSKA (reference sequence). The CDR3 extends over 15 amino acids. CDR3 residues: CSARGRGYGNTEAFF. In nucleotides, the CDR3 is TGCAGTGCTAGAGGAAGGGGATACGGGAACACTGAAGCTTTCTTT.

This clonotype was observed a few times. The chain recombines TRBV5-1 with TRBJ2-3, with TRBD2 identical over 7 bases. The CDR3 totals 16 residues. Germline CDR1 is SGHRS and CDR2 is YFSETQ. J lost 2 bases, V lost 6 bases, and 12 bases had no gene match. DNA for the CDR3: TGCGCCAGCAATGCCCTGGCGGGAGTATACACAGATACGCAGTATTTT. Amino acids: CASNALAGVYTDTQYF.

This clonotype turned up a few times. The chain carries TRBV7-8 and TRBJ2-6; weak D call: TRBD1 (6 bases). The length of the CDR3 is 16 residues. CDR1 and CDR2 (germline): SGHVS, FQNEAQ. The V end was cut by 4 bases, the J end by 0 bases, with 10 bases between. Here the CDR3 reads CASSSDRISGANVLTF. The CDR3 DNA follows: TGTGCCAGCAGCTCGGACAGAATCTCTGGGGCCAACGTCCTGACTTTC.

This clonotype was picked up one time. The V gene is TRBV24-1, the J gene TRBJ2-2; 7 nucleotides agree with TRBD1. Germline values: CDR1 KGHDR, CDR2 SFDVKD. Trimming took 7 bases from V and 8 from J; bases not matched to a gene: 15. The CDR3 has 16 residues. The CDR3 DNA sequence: TGTGCCACCAGGAATACCGGGACAGAGAATAGTGGGGAGCTGTTTTTT. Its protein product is CATRNTGTENSGELFF.

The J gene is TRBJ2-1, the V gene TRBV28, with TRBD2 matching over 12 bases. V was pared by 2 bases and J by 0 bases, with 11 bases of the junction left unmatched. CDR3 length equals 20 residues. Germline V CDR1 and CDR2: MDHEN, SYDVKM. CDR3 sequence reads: CASSLRSTSGSTVSYNEQFF. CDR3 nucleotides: TGTGCCAGCAGTTTAAGGTCGACTAGCGGGAGTACGGTCTCCTACAATGAGCAGTTCTTC.

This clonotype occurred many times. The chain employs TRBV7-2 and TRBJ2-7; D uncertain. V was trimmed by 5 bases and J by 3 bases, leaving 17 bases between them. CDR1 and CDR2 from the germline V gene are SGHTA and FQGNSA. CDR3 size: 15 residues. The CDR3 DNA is TGTGCCAGCAGCCCCTTCAGTTCTAGTAGCTACGAGCAGTACTTC. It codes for CASSPFSSSSYEQYF.

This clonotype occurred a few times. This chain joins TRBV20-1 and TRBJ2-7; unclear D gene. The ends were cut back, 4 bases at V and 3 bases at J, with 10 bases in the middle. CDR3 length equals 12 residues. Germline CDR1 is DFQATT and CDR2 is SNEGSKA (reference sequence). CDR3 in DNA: TGCAGTGCTATTGACATGGGCTACGAGCAGTACTTC. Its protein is CSAIDMGYEQYF.

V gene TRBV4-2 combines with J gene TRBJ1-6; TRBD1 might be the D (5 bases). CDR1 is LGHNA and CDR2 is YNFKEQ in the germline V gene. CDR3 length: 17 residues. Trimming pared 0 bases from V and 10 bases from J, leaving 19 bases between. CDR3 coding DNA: TGTGCCAGCAGCCAAGATGCCGCCAGGGAGGGTGGGTCACCCCTCCACTTT. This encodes CASSQDAAREGGSPLHF.

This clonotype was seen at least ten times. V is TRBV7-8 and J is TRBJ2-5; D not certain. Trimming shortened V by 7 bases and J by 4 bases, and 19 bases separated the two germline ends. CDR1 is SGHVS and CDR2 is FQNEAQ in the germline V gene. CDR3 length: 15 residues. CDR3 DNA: TGTGCCAGCAACCCCCCACCCAGAGGCCGAGAGACCCAGTACTTC. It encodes CASNPPPRGRETQYF.

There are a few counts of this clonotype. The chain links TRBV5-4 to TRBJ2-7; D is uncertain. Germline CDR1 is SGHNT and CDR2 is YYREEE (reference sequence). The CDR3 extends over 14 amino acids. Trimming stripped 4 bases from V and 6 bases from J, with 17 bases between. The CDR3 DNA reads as TGTGCCAGCAGCACGACCACTACGATCGGCGAGCAGTACTTC. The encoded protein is CASSTTTTIGEQYF.

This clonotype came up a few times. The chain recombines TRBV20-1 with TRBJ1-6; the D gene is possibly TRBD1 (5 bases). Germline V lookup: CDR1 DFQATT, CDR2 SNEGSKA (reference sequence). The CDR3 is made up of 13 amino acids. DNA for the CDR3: TGCTCCGGGGGAAGCTCCTATAATTCACCCCTCCACTTT. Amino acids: CSGGSSYNSPLHF.

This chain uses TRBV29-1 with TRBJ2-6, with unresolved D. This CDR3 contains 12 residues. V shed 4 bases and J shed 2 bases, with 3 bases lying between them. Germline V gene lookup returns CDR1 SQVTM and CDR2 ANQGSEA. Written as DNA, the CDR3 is TGCAGCGTTGGGACTGGGGCCAACGTCCTGACTTTC. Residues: CSVGTGANVLTF.